A selection of T cell receptor beta chains follows, all from one sample in a study of cytotoxic CD8 clonotypes in ibrutinib-treated CLL. TCRdb's copy holds only in-frame clones and misses some; the assay was immunoSEQ multiplex PCR. The sample has over 100,000 clones, around 85% seen once. Here the sequenced sample was PBMCs, taken after 24 months of ibrutinib treatment. The receptors originated from a human donor with chronic lymphocytic leukemia. Each CDR3 is given without its conserved first and last residue.

CDR3aa,j_gene,v_gene
ASSLVVSGTDTQY,TRBJ2-3,TRBV5-1
ASSARGQGNSPLH,TRBJ1-6,TRBV27
SVHSGYEQY,TRBJ2-7,TRBV20-1
ASSDSRDQTYEQY,TRBJ2-7,TRBV7-8
ASGGTSSYNEQF,TRBJ2-1,TRBV2
ATSRGLGGTGNTIY,TRBJ1-3,TRBV15
ASSLEQGADTQY,TRBJ2-3,TRBV5-1
ASSLLDTRIMNTEAF,TRBJ1-1,TRBV11-3
ASSLSGAKEKLF,TRBJ1-4,TRBV5-1
ASSQGRTGQGYT,TRBJ1-2,TRBV4-1
ASTKGAGDYGYT,TRBJ1-2,TRBV28
ASSIDSANTEAF,TRBJ1-1,TRBV7-9
ASSIGQGSSPLH,TRBJ1-6,TRBV19
ASSLALGLAGSYEQY,TRBJ2-7,TRBV5-6
ASSEPSRGYT,TRBJ1-2,TRBV6-1
ASSFQSSYNEQF,TRBJ2-1,TRBV27
AGPRSGWDSGETQY,TRBJ2-5,TRBV6-6
ASSVEDRAVYNEQF,TRBJ2-1,TRBV2
ATSDRGPGDTQY,TRBJ2-3,TRBV15
ASSQAVRRRGLYT,TRBJ1-2,TRBV4-1
ASSLRANEKLF,TRBJ1-4,TRBV6-1
ASSLMNLSEAF,TRBJ1-1,TRBV7-9
ASSRVGRTGFFGEQF,TRBJ2-1,TRBV4-3
ASSSPGRGSYEQY,TRBJ2-7,TRBV7-2
ASSWDRNYGYT,TRBJ1-2,TRBV7-2
ATMDATNEKLF,TRBJ1-4,TRBV28
ASSQGSHGANYGYT,TRBJ1-2,TRBV4-3
ASSLTRLGDDSYEQY,TRBJ2-7,TRBV18
ASTPWGTVNTEAF,TRBJ1-1,TRBV5-5
ASSYPSGGAYEQY,TRBJ2-7,TRBV6-5
ASSRGQEETQY,TRBJ2-5,TRBV7-3
ASSPSRANVLT,TRBJ2-6,TRBV5-5
ASNWEGEVAYNEQF,TRBJ2-1,TRBV5-1
ASSFLSGYT,TRBJ1-2,TRBV5-6
ASSERGAETQY,TRBJ2-5,TRBV10-1
ASSLYTEAF,TRBJ1-1,TRBV5-6
ASSPQMGSPNQPQH,TRBJ1-5,TRBV4-2
ASSLIAGAAYNEQF,TRBJ2-1,TRBV7-3
ASTSLREGRSSGYT,TRBJ1-2,TRBV11-2
ASGSGHSNQPQH,TRBJ1-5,TRBV2
AWSTRYNSPLH,TRBJ1-6,TRBV30
AWEARAEAF,TRBJ1-1,TRBV30
ASSPPRQGISYEQY,TRBJ2-7,TRBV7-8
ASSLHNRLETQY,TRBJ2-5,TRBV5-6
ASSINHRGLYEQY,TRBJ2-7,TRBV19
ASRTTSGADNEQF,TRBJ2-1,TRBV2
ASSDRSGREPRVQF,TRBJ2-1,TRBV19
ASSSRLDKD,TRBJ2-5,TRBV21-1
ASSSRGSYEQY,TRBJ2-7,TRBV27
ASRLAGVGQTQY,TRBJ2-5,TRBV6-1
ASSFGGSGANVLT,TRBJ2-6,TRBV28
SVEDSRGNSYEQY,TRBJ2-7,TRBV29-1
ASRFLAGDQQY,TRBJ2-7,TRBV28